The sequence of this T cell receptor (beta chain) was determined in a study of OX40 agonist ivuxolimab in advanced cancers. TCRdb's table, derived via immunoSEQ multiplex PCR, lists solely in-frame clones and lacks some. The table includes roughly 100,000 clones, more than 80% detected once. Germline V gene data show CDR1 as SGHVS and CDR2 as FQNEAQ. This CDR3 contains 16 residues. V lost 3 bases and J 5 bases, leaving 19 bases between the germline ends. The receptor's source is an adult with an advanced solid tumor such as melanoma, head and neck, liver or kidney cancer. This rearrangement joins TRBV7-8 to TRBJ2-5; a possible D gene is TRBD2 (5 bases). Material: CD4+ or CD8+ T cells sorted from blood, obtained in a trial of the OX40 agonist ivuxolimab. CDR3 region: CASSFGEGPRGETQYF. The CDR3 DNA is TGTGCCAGCAGCTTCGGAGAGGGCCCGCGAGGGGAGACCCAGTACTTC.